Listed below are T cell receptor beta chains from one sample, sequenced in a study of OX40 agonist ivuxolimab in advanced cancers. The table came from immunoSEQ multiplex PCR; TCRdb's copy has only in-frame clones and leaves some out. Of approximately 61,000 clones listed, approximately 91% are singletons. The sample consisted of CD4+ or CD8+ T cells sorted from blood, taken in a trial of the OX40 agonist ivuxolimab. The receptors here all came from an adult with an advanced solid tumor such as melanoma, head and neck, liver or kidney cancer. CDR3s include the opening cysteine and the closing phenylalanine or tryptophan. D genes are given only for firm matches. Clone size appears in some rows only: once, few, many, or a class for an expanded clone.

TRBV4-1,NA,TRBJ1-1,NA,CASSLPGPYTEAFF,TGCGCCAGCAGCCTTCCAGGGCCGTACACTGAAGCTTTCTTT
TRBV7-9,NA,TRBJ1-1,NA,CASSLGEGFF,TGTGCCAGCAGCTTAGGTGAGGGTTTCTTT
TRBV15,NA,TRBJ2-2,NA,CATSSGGPGELFF,TGTGCCACCAGCAGCGGGGGTCCCGGGGAGCTGTTTTTT
TRBV7-7,TRBD1,TRBJ1-3,NA,CASSRGQSSGNTIYF,TGTGCCAGCAGCCGGGGACAGAGCTCTGGAAACACCATATATTTT
TRBV7-6,NA,TRBJ2-2,once,CASSLGTEADTGELFF,TGTGCCAGCAGCTTAGGGACAGAGGCCGACACCGGGGAGCTGTTTTTT
TRBV6-6,NA,TRBJ1-5,NA,CASQQGAGQPQHF,TGTGCCAGCCAGCAGGGAGCTGGTCAGCCCCAGCATTTT
TRBV6-5,NA,TRBJ2-2,NA,CASSQGSATGELFF,TGTGCCAGCAGCCAGGGTTCGGCCACCGGGGAGCTGTTTTTT
TRBV6-1,NA,TRBJ1-1,NA,CASSPIGGMNTEAFF,TGTGCCAGCAGCCCCATCGGGGGGATGAACACTGAAGCTTTCTTT
TRBV5-4,NA,TRBJ1-2,NA,CASSHGQPSNYGYTF,TGTGCCAGCAGCCACGGACAGCCAAGTAACTATGGCTACACCTTC
TRBV27,NA,TRBJ2-7,NA,CASSLIGFHEQYF,TGTGCCAGCAGTTTAATAGGGTTCCACGAGCAGTACTTC
TRBV7-2,TRBD2,TRBJ2-1,few,CASSLTSGGFEQFF,TGTGCCAGCAGCCTGACTAGCGGGGGGTTTGAGCAGTTCTTC
TRBV9,NA,TRBJ2-3,NA,CASSGGTTDTQYF,TGTGCCAGCAGCGGGGGGACCACAGATACGCAGTATTTT
TRBV5-1,NA,TRBJ2-7,NA,CASSYTGTTYEQYF,TGCGCCAGCAGCTACACCGGGACCACCTACGAGCAGTACTTC
TRBV28,NA,TRBJ2-2,NA,CASSFEAGNTGELFF,TGTGCCAGCAGTTTTGAGGCAGGGAACACCGGGGAGCTGTTTTTT
TRBV15,NA,TRBJ2-3,medium-sized,CATSRNEDTQYF,TGTGCCACCAGCAGAAATGAAGATACGCAGTATTTT
TRBV7-6,NA,TRBJ1-6,NA,CASTSYSPLHF,TGTGCCAGCACCTCGTACTCACCCCTCCACTTT
TRBV7-9,NA,TRBJ2-1,NA,CASSLVTGRRGDEQFF,TGTGCCAGCAGCTTAGTAACGGGACGCCGGGGCGATGAGCAGTTCTTC
TRBV19,NA,TRBJ2-1,NA,CASSTGPNEQFF,TGTGCCAGTAGCACAGGGCCCAATGAGCAGTTCTTC
TRBV19,NA,TRBJ1-2,once,CASSIDLQGLNYGYTF,TGTGCCAGTAGTATAGATCTTCAGGGCTTAAACTATGGCTACACCTTC
TRBV10-1,TRBD2,TRBJ2-7,NA,CATVEGTSGGKTYEQYF,TGCGCCACCGTAGAAGGGACTAGCGGGGGCAAAACCTACGAGCAGTACTTC
TRBV2,TRBD1,TRBJ2-7,once,CASIPLRQGLYEQYF,TGTGCCAGCATCCCCCTACGACAGGGCCTCTACGAGCAGTACTTC
TRBV27,NA,TRBJ1-5,few,CASSPGASNQPQHF,TGTGCCAGCAGTCCTGGGGCAAGCAATCAGCCCCAGCATTTT
TRBV5-6,NA,TRBJ1-4,NA,CASSLSEGGEKLFF,TGTGCCAGCAGCTTAAGCGAGGGGGGTGAAAAACTGTTTTTT
TRBV10-3,NA,TRBJ1-2,NA,CAISETSYGYTF,TGTGCCATCAGTGAGACGAGCTATGGCTACACCTTC
TRBV5-1,NA,TRBJ2-7,NA,CASSLLGGVDEQYF,TGCGCCAGCAGCTTGTTAGGAGGGGTTGACGAGCAGTACTTC
TRBV5-1,TRBD1,TRBJ1-1,NA,CASSSLGDRGTEAFF,TGCGCCAGCAGCTCCCTTGGGGACAGGGGCACTGAAGCTTTCTTT
TRBV19,NA,TRBJ1-1,NA,CASSNSLNTEAFF,TGTGCCAGTAGTAACAGCTTGAACACTGAAGCTTTCTTT
TRBV18,NA,TRBJ2-7,once,CASSHDKEDTYEQYF,TGTGCCAGCTCACACGACAAGGAAGATACCTACGAGCAGTACTTC
TRBV15,TRBD1,TRBJ2-1,NA,CATSPLSGTDTMGQFF,TGTGCCACCAGCCCTCTTTCCGGGACAGATACAATGGGGCAGTTCTTC
TRBV4-2,NA,TRBJ2-1,NA,CASSTLANEQFF,TGTGCCAGCAGTACCCTAGCCAATGAGCAGTTCTTC
TRBV30,TRBD1,TRBJ1-5,NA,CAWSRGTGNQPQHF,TGTGCCTGGAGTAGAGGGACAGGGAATCAGCCCCAGCATTTT
TRBV5-1,NA,TRBJ2-7,NA,CASSLEQGREQYF,TGCGCCAGCAGCTTGGAACAGGGCCGCGAGCAGTACTTC
TRBV7-9,NA,TRBJ1-1,NA,CASSLARPNTEAFF,TGTGCCAGCAGCTTAGCCAGGCCGAACACTGAAGCTTTCTTT
TRBV10-3,NA,TRBJ2-7,NA,CAIGSGNTDEQYF,TGTGCCATCGGATCGGGGAATACGGACGAGCAGTACTTC
TRBV6-1,TRBD1,TRBJ1-2,NA,CASSYGQGSYGYTF,TGTGCCAGCAGTTATGGACAGGGATCTTATGGCTACACCTTC
TRBV27,NA,TRBJ2-5,once,CASSQLTQETQYF,TGTGCCAGCAGCCAATTAACCCAAGAGACCCAGTACTTC
TRBV27,TRBD1,TRBJ1-1,NA,CASSAQGAQGTEAFF,TGTGCCAGCAGTGCACAGGGGGCGCAGGGCACTGAAGCTTTCTTT
TRBV9,NA,TRBJ1-1,NA,CASSRRTGNTEAFF,TGTGCCAGCAGCCGTCGGACGGGGAACACTGAAGCTTTCTTT
TRBV27,TRBD1,TRBJ1-2,few,CASRPQGAVGYTF,TGTGCCAGCAGGCCACAGGGGGCGGTCGGCTACACCTTC
TRBV5-5,TRBD1,TRBJ1-6,few,CASSAGTGEGSPLHF,TGTGCCAGCAGCGCCGGGACAGGGGAAGGTTCACCCCTCCACTTT
TRBV7-6,NA,TRBJ2-7,NA,CASSLGEAGEQYF,TGTGCCAGCAGCTTAGGGGAAGCCGGCGAGCAGTACTTC
TRBV15,NA,TRBJ1-1,NA,CATNRVSFNTEAFF,TGTGCCACCAACAGAGTCAGCTTTAACACTGAAGCTTTCTTT
TRBV9,NA,TRBJ1-2,few,CASSPPTWGEGYTF,TGTGCCAGCAGCCCCCCTACGTGGGGCGAAGGCTACACCTTC
TRBV5-3,TRBD1,TRBJ1-4,NA,CAGFRDSNEKLFF,TGTGCCGGGTTCCGGGACAGTAATGAAAAACTGTTTTTT
TRBV7-9,NA,TRBJ2-7,once,CASSSQGGEQYF,TGTGCCAGCAGCTCCCAGGGCGGAGAGCAGTACTTC
TRBV7-6,TRBD1,TRBJ2-5,few,CASSSGTGPGTQYF,TGTGCCAGCAGCTCAGGGACAGGGCCAGGGACCCAGTACTTC
TRBV7-9,NA,TRBJ1-4,NA,CASSLGGGLEANEKLFF,TGTGCCAGCAGCTTAGGAGGAGGGCTAGAGGCTAATGAAAAACTGTTTTTT
TRBV5-1,TRBD2,TRBJ2-1,NA,CASTTAGGEQFF,TGCGCCAGCACTACAGCGGGGGGCGAGCAGTTCTTC
TRBV11-2,NA,TRBJ2-7,NA,CASSLFAGDEQYF,TGTGCCAGCAGCTTGTTTGCAGGTGACGAGCAGTACTTC
TRBV28,TRBD2,TRBJ2-1,once,CASTLAGGNYNEQFF,TGTGCCAGCACCCTAGCGGGGGGTAACTACAATGAGCAGTTCTTC
TRBV19,TRBD2,TRBJ2-5,NA,CASSPRPSGGWETQYF,TGTGCCAGTAGTCCACGACCTAGCGGGGGCTGGGAGACCCAGTACTTC
TRBV7-2,NA,TRBJ1-1,NA,CASSFRTANTEAFF,TGTGCCAGCAGCTTTAGGACAGCGAACACTGAAGCTTTCTTT
TRBV20-1,NA,TRBJ2-7,once,CSGGTEYEQYF,TGCAGTGGCGGGACAGAGTACGAGCAGTACTTC